The following is a T cell receptor beta chain sequence with its context. This entry belongs to a study of control samples from healthy donors and cancer patients. The protocol was immunoSEQ multiplex PCR, while the TCRdb copy is restricted to in-frame clones and leaves out a portion. The top ten clones hold over 12% of a sample with 70,000 to 80,000 clones, more than 80% of them seen once. Germline assignment: CDR1 LNHDA and CDR2 SQIVND (reference sequence). Unmatched junction bases numbered 3, after V lost 6 bases and J lost 7 bases. The CDR3 runs 13 residues. The chain is built from TRBV19 and TRBJ2-2, with 9 bases lining up with TRBD1. The sequenced sample consisted of blood. The origin of this receptor is a man between 45 and 60 years old in good health. Written as DNA, the CDR3 is TGTGCCAGTAGAGACAGGGGGTACGGGGAGCTGTTTTTT. This translates into CASRDRGYGELFF.